This T cell receptor beta chain came from a study of cytomegalovirus exposure and HLA in healthy donors (dated by TCRdb to 2015 to 2018). General notes on the study: An earlier analysis of roughly 500 of the donors reported 250 to 350 Gb of sequence data and approximately 110 million unique TCR beta sequences from 150 million to 200 million T cells. Roughly 300 gigabases of sequencing data and 75 million to 85 million unique TCR sequences made up an early release that covered approximately 620 HLA-typed donors. Of the 300 to 500 genotyped donors, roughly 80% were placed in the genetic ancestry cluster associated with self-reported Caucasian donors. The study aimed to test whether cataloging public T cell receptors could reveal signatures of past pathogen exposure. The study used immunosequencing to profile the T cell repertoires of about 670 subjects and linked those repertoires to cytomegalovirus serostatus. A separate validation cohort of approximately 120 different subjects was used in addition to the roughly 640-subject first cohort. The study combined high-throughput TCR immunosequencing, statistical association of individual TCRs with disease status, and machine learning to predict cytomegalovirus infection status. In a later analysis, previously published TCR beta repertoires from 550 to 750 donors were re-analyzed and high-resolution HLA genotyping was added so that TCR occurrence patterns could be studied. Rather than drawing on any new phenotypic data, the later analysis identified candidate immune exposures from TCR beta sequences and the way those sequences occurred across donors. An earlier analysis of several hundred of the donors applied high-throughput TCR beta sequencing to assess whether each TCR beta V gene segment acted as functional or pseudogenic. Donor age, sex, ethnicity and CMV serostatus were compiled together with the repertoire data. A later genetic analysis used genome-wide SNP genotypes for about 55% of the 666 donors, treating that subset as a discovery cohort. All discovery cohort repertoires had been generated on a single sequencing platform. HLA typing included class I and class II loci at four-digit resolution. Typing coverage differed by locus: A, B, C, DRB1 and DQB1 were typed in roughly 620-640 donors, DQA1 in approximately 520, DPA1 in around 580, and DPB1 in approximately 450. Four or five DR-DQ haplotypes were handled as single units for association and clustering, since linkage in the cohort was strong. On average, roughly 240,000 unique TCR beta nucleotide sequences were sequenced per donor among fewer than 500 genotyped donors of the cohort, with about 19% of those sequences being non-productive. Here is what the overall study found, with its caveats: A total of 150 to 200 TCR beta chains were listed by the study as associated with cytomegalovirus. HLA typing was unavailable for some donors at each locus, so association tests used only the typed subset. In an earlier analysis of some 500 of the donors, most TCR beta V segments were observed in productive rearrangements about 87% or about 30% of the time, broadly matching IMGT annotations. Because the 87-base-pair reads could not distinguish some IMGT-functional V segments, including TRBV6-2 and TRBV6-3, those segments were excluded. Because counts were too low, about 15 rarely observed V segments, including chromosome 9 orphons, were left out of the earlier analysis of about 500 of the donors. According to a later analysis, TCR association rates differed among HLA loci, with DRB1 alleles showing the most associated TCRs and HLA-C alleles showing the fewest. The authors suggested that the approach could potentially be extended to other disease states and immunological phenotypes. In this cohort, only TCR beta chains were sequenced, and detectable features were limited by the absence of alpha or paired-chain data. A later analysis found that HLA-associated TCR beta chains were more clonally expanded and had lower generation probabilities than equally common non-associated chains. Correlated functional status among segregating V segments might be attributable to linkage disequilibrium, but an unknown experimental factor could not be ruled out. A later genetic analysis reported fewer N-insertions in productive TCRs among donors in an Asian-associated ancestry cluster than the approximately 700-donor mean. The only immune exposure information available for the cohort was CMV serostatus. In vitro tests confirmed that three of the cytomegalovirus-associated TCR beta chains recognize cytomegalovirus antigens. In a later analysis, several top co-occurrence clusters were reported to appear linked to parvovirus B19, influenza, CMV and Epstein-Barr virus. A later analysis associated approximately 17,000 TCR beta sequences with specific HLA alleles at a false discovery rate of 0.05. When HLA alleles, especially DR and DQ, strongly co-occurred, attributing TCR associations to individual alleles was difficult. Most TCR sequences were seen in very few donors, while some public TCRs were found in many individuals. According to a later analysis, most CMV-associated TCR beta chains appeared to be HLA-restricted, and the HLA associations seemed to be driven largely by CMV exposure. A further reported finding was that TCR beta sequences accurately predicted the HLA-A and HLA-B alleles for most subjects in the first cohort. The classifier was reported to diagnose cytomegalovirus status with high specificity and sensitivity in both the original and validation cohorts. The sequencing pipeline was judged likely to have produced a cluster of highly shared sequence variants as a technical artifact. A later genetic analysis associated a missense DCLRE1C variant with V-gene and J-gene trimming of TCR beta chains, and an independent cohort replicated the association. Roughly uniform sequencing depth across donors was assumed in presence/absence analyses, although this assumption may not hold.

Library prep was done by the immunoSEQ multiplex PCR assay. A mixture of 60 forward primers for TCR Vbeta segments and 13 reverse primers for TCR Jbeta segments was used in the multiplex PCR. Amplification of the CDR3 region of rearranged TCR beta genes was performed with a multiplex PCR assay on genomic DNA. The amplified TCR beta libraries were sequenced on the Illumina HiSeq System as 87-base-pair reads. The paper's processing steps were these. Across the 700 or so repertoires, a later analysis counted roughly 84 million unique TCR beta chains, about 10 million of which were shared by at least two donors. Raw reads were error-corrected and collapsed into unique sequences with a nearest-neighbor algorithm that merged closely related sequences to remove PCR and sequencing errors. V, D and J gene segments were assigned by aligning CDR3 sequences to IMGT reference sequences. For a sequence to be retained, a match of at least six nucleotides to both a V gene segment and a J gene segment was required. A rearrangement counted as productive if the CDR3 had no stop codons and remained in frame with V and J, and every other rearrangement counted as non-productive. Following IMGT convention, CDR3 was defined as the stretch from the second conserved V-encoded cysteine up to the conserved J-encoded phenylalanine. The earlier analysis of some 580 of the donors excluded any sequence lacking an unambiguous match to a single V gene segment. In an earlier analysis of 587 of the donors, V segments were called functional above 56.7% productive rearrangements and were called segregating when the between-donor standard deviation exceeded 5%. A statistical classification framework was built for diagnosing cytomegalovirus status from the catalog of TCR beta chain sequences. V and J gene assignment, in a later analysis, came from comparing TCR nucleotide sequences with IMGT/GENE-DB human TR gene sequences. A later analysis assigned CDR3 sequences and most-parsimonious VDJ recombination scenarios with the TCRdist pipeline. In a later analysis, each TCR beta chain was defined by its CDR3 amino acid sequence together with its V-gene family, and reads without a unique V-gene family were excluded. As a way to deal with suspected cross-contamination and a sequencing artifact, a later analysis dropped 500 to 700 nucleotide sequences that were highly shared and had low generation probability. In a later analysis, a clonal expansion index was calculated for each public chain from normalized within-repertoire ranks of inferred template counts. In a later analysis, generation probabilities were computed with a VDJ recombination model fitted to out-of-frame rearrangements, and the resulting probabilities were checked against IGoR. Hypergeometric tests were used in a later analysis to score TCR-TCR, TCR-HLA and TCR-CMV co-occurrence, with a repertoire-size bias correction applied to the TCR pairs. In a later analysis, false discovery rates were estimated by permuting HLA or CMV assignments 20 times. In a later analysis, co-occurring TCRs were grouped with DBSCAN, and TCRdist sequence similarity was added when clustering was performed within HLA-allele-positive subsets. Repertoires with fewer than 30,000 or more than 120,000 public chains were left out of co-occurrence clustering, as were five repertoires with anomalous nucleotide sharing. Imported from immuneACCESS, the table was reduced by TCRdb to in-frame sequences with V and J called. These copies leave out some clones; in studies compared against another copy, an unresolved V gene accounts for under half, and the cause of the remainder is not known. Clone size and V and J calls were adopted from that table, with D and trimming inferred from the DNA. This sample holds around 170,000 clones; approximately 80% were observed only once. Roughly 2.8% of the sample lies in the top ten.

V is pared back by 5 bases and J by 4 bases, with 11 bases lying between the germline termini. The CDR3 runs 13 amino acids, cysteine and phenylalanine included. Here the CDR3 DNA is all that survives: 39 bases in frame from base 1. Via the germline V gene, CDR1 is MNHEY and CDR2 SVGAGI. A remark on this clone: Its antigen is still unknown. No quality values exist for individual bases; no much larger clone is one base distant.

The cohort comprised around 700 healthy bone marrow donors. Cohort members were all nominally healthy when sampled, although unrecorded immune exposures were likely present. The donor was CMV seropositive and was included in the group of around 300 seropositive cohort members. Each donor provided a peripheral blood sample, and peripheral blood mononuclear cells were used for TCR beta sequencing. The Qiagen DNeasy Blood Extraction Kit was used to extract genomic DNA from the blood cell samples. The clonotype comes from a woman aged 45-65 years in good health and CMV-seropositive. The sequenced sample was PBMCs. The chain employs TRBV6-5 and TRBJ1-1; TRBD1 is a weak D gene call, 6 bases matching. The encoded CDR3 is CASSPTGVTEAFF. The base sequence is TGTGCCAGCAGTCCGACAGGTGTCACTGAAGCTTTCTTT.